This passage covers 6 T cell receptor beta chains from one sample sequenced in a study of control samples from healthy donors and cancer patients. Assay: immunoSEQ multiplex PCR; the TCRdb copy retains only in-frame clones and omits some. Of some 89,000 clones detected, 85% appear once; the ten largest clones hold approximately 2.1%. The sequenced material came from blood. The receptors stem from a woman aged 40-49 years in good health.

The chain has TRBV4-3 and TRBJ2-2; D gene ambiguous. CDR1 is LGHNA, CDR2 YSLEER, per germline. Between the trimmed V and J ends, which lost 4 bases and 8 bases, there was a span of 14 bases. The CDR3 runs 14 residues. The CDR3 loop reads CASSPEVRLGELFF. CDR3 coding DNA: TGCGCCAGCAGCCCTGAAGTCCGATTAGGGGAGCTGTTTTTT.

This clone was observed once. The CDR3 sequence: CASSLRAGGFRETQYF. The CDR3 coding sequence is TGTGCCAGCAGCTTACGTGCAGGGGGCTTTAGGGAGACCCAGTACTTC. The rearrangement links TRBV11-3 to TRBJ2-5, with 8 bases that match TRBD1. Trimming took 2 bases from V and 5 from J; bases not matched to a gene: 10. Germline V gene data show CDR1 as SGHNT and CDR2 as YENEEA. The CDR3 loop spans 16 amino acids.

This clone was detected a few times. The chain uses TRBV10-1 and TRBJ2-1; perhaps D is TRBD1 or TRBD2 (6 bases each). Germline lookup yields CDR1 WNHNN and CDR2 SYGVQD (reference sequence). The CDR3 sequence is 15 residues long. V was trimmed by 3 bases and J by 2 bases, leaving 11 bases between them. CDR3 coding DNA: TGCGCCAGCAGTGAAGGGGGGCGTACCTACAATGAGCAGTTCTTC. This sequence encodes CASSEGGRTYNEQFF.

In this sample, this clone turned up once. The chain joins TRBV12-5 to TRBJ1-1; weak D call: TRBD1 (5 bases). The CDR3 has 11 residues. The ends were cut back, 6 bases at V and 11 bases at J, with 13 bases in the middle. Germline lookup yields CDR1 LGHNT and CDR2 FRNRAP. The DNA for the CDR3 is TGTGCTAGTGGCCGGGGGGAGGGGGCTTTCTTT. It encodes CASGRGEGAFF. Using reference TRBV12-5 and TRBJ1-1 for the parts outside the CDR3, the full variable domain is DARVTQTPRHKVTEMGQEVTMRCQPILGHNTVFWYRQTMMQGLELLAYFRNRAPLDDSGMPKDRFSAEMPDATLATLKIQPSEPRDSAVYFCASGRGEGAFFGQGTRLTVV.

The rearrangement links TRBV30 to TRBJ1-2, with D tentatively TRBD1 (5 bases). The CDR3 contains 15 residues. The V gene's germline CDR1 is GTSNPN and CDR2 SVGIG (reference sequence). V was pared by 3 bases and J by 1 base, with 15 bases between. The CDR3 sequence is CAWSEAGTFNYGYTF. CDR3 DNA sequence: TGTGCCTGGAGCGAGGCAGGGACCTTTAACTATGGCTACACCTTC.

CDR3 coding DNA: TGTGCCTGGAGTGTACGTAGACAGGGAGAAGCTTTCTTT. It specifies CAWSVRRQGEAFF. The chain links TRBV30 to TRBJ1-1; TRBD1 aligns across 7 bases. Unmatched junction bases numbered 6, after V lost 0 bases and J lost 8 bases. Germline V gene sequence: CDR1 GTSNPN, CDR2 SVGIG (reference sequence). This CDR3 is 13 amino acids long.